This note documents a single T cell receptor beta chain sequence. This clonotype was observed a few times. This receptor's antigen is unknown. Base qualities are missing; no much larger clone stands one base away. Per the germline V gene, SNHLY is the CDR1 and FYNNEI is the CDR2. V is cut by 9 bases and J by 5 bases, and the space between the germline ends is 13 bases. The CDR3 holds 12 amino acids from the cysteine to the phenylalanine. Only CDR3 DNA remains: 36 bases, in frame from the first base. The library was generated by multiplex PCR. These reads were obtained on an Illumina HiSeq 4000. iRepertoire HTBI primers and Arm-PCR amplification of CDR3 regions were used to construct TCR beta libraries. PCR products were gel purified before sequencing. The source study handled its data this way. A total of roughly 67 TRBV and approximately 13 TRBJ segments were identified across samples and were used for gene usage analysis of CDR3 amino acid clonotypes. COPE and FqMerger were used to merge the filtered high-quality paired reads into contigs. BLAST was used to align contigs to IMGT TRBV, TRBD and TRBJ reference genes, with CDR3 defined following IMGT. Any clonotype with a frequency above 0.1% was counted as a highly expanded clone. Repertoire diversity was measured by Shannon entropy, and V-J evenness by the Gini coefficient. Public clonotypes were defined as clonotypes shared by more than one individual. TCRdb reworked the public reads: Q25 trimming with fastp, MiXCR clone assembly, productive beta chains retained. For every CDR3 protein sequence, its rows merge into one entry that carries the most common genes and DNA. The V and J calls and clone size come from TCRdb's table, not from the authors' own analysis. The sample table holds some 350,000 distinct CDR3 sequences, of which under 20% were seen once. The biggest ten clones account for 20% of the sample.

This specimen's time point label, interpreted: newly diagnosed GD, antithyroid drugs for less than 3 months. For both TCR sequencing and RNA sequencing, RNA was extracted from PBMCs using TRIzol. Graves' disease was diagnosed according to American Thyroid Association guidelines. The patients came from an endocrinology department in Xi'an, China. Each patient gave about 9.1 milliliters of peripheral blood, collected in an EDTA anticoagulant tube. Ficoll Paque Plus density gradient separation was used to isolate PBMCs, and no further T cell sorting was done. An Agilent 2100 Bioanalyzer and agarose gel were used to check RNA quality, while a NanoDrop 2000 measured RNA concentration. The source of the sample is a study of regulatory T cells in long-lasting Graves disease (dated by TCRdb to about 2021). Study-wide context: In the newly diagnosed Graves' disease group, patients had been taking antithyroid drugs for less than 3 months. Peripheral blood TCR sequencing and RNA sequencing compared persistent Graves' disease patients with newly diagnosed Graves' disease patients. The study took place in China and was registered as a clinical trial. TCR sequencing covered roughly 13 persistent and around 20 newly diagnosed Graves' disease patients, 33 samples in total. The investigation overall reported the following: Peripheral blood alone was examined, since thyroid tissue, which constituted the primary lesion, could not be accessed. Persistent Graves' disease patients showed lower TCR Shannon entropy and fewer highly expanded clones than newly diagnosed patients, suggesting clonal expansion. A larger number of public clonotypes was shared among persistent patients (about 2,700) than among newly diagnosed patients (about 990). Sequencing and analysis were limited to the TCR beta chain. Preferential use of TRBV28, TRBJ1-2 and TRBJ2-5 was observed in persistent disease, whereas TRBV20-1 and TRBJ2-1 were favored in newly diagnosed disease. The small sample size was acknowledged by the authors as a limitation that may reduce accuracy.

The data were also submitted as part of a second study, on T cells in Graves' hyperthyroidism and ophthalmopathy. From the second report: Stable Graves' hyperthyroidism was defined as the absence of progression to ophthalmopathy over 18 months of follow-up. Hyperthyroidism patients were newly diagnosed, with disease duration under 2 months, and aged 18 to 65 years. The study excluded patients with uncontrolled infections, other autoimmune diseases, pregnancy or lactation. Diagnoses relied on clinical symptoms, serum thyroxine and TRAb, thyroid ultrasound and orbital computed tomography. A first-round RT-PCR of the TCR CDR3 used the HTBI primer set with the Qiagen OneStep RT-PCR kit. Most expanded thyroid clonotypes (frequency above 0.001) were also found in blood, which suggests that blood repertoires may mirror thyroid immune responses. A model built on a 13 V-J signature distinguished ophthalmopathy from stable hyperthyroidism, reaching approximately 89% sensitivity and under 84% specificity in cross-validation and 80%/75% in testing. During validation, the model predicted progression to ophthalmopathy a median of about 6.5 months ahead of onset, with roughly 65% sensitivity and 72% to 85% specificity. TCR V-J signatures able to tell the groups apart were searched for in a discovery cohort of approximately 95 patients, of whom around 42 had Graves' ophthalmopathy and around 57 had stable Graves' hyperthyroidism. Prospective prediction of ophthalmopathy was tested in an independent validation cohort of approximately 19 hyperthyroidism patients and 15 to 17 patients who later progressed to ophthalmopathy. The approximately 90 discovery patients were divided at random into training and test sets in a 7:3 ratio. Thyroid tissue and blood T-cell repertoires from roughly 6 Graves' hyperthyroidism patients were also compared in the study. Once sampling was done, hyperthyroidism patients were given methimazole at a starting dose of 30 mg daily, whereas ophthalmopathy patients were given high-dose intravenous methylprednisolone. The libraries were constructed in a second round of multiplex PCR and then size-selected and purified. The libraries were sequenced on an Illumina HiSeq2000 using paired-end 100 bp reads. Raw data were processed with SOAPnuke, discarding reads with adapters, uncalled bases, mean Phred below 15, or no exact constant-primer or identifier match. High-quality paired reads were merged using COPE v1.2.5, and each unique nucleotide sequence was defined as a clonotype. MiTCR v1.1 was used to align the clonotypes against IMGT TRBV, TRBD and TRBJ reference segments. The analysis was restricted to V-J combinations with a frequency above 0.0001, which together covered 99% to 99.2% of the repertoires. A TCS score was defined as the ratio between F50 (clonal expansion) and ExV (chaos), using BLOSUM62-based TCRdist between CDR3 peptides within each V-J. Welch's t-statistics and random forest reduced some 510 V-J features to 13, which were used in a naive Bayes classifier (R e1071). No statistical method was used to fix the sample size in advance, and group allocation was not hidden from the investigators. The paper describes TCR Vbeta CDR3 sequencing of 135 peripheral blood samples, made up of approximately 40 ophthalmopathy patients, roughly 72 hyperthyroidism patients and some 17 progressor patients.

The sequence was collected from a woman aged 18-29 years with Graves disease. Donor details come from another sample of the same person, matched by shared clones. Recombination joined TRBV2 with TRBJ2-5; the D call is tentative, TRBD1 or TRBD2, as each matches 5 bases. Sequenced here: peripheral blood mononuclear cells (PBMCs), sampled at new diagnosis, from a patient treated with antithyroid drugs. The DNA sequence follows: TGTGCCAGGGGACCCCCCGGGGAGACCCAGTACTTC. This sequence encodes CARGPPGETQYF.